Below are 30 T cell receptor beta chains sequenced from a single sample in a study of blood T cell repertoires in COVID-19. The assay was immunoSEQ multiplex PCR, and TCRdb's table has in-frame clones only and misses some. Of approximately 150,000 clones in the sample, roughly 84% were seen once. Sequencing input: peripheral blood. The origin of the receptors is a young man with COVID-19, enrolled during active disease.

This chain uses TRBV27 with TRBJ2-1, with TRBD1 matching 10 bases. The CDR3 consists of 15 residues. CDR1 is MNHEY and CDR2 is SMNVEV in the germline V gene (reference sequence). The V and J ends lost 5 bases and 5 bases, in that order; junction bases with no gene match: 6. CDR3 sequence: CASSVDRGPNNEQFF. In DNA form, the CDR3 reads TGTGCCAGCAGTGTCGACAGGGGGCCGAACAATGAGCAGTTCTTC.

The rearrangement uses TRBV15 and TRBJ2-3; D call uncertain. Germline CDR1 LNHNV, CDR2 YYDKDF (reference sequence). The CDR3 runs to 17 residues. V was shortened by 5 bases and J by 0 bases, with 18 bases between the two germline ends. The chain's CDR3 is CATSPARRLTSTDTQYF. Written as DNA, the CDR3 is TGTGCCACCAGCCCTGCGCGGCGGTTAACTAGCACAGATACGCAGTATTTT.

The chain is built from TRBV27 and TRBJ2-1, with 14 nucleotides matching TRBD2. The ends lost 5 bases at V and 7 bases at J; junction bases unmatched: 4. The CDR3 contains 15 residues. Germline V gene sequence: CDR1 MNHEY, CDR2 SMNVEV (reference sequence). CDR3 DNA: TGTGCCAGCAGTCCGGGACTAGCGGGAGATAATGAGCAGTTCTTC. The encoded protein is CASSPGLAGDNEQFF.

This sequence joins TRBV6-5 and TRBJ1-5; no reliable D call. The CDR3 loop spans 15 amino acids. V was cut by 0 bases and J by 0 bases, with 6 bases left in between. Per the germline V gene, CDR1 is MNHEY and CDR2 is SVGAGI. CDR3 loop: CASSYSYYSNQPQHF. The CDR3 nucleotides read TGTGCCAGCAGTTACTCTTATTATAGCAATCAGCCCCAGCATTTT.

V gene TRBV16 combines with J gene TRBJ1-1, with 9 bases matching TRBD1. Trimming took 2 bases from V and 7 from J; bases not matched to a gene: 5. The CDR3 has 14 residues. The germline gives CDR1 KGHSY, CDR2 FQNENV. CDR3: CASSQPGTGNEAFF. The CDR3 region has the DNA TGTGCCAGCAGCCAACCCGGGACAGGGAATGAAGCTTTCTTT.

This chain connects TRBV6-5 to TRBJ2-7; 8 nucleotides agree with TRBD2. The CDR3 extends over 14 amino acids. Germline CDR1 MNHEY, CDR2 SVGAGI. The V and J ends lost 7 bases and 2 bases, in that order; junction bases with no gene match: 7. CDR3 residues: CASTREGQAYEQYF. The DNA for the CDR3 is TGTGCCAGCACACGGGAGGGACAAGCCTACGAGCAGTACTTC.

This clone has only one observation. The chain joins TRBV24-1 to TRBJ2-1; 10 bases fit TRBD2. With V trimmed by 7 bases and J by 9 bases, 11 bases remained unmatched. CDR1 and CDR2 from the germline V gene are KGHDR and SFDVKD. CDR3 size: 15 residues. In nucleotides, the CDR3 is TGTGCCACCAGCCCCCCTAGCGGGAGCGTGAGTGAGCAGTTCTTC. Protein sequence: CATSPPSGSVSEQFF.

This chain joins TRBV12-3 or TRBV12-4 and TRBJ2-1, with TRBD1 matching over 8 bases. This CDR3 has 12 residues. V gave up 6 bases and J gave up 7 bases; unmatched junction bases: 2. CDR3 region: CASRQGVNEQFF. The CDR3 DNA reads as TGTGCCAGCAGACAGGGGGTGAATGAGCAGTTCTTC.

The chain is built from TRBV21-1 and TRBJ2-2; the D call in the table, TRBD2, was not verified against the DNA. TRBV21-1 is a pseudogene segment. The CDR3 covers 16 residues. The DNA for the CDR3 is TGTGCCAGCAGCAAAGTCACTAGCGGGAACACCGGGGAGCTGTTTTTT. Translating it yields CASSKVTSGNTGELFF.

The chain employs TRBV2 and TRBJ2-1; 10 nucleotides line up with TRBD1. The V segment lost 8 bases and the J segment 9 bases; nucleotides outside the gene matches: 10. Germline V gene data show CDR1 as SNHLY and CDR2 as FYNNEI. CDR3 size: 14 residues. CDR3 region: CASAHPGTGAEQFF. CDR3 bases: TGTGCCAGCGCCCACCCAGGGACAGGGGCTGAGCAGTTCTTC.

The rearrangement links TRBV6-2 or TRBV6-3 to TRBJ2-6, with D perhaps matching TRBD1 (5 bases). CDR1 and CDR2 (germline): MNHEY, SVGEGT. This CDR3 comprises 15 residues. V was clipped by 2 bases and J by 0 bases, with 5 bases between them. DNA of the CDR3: TGTGCCAGCAGTTACGACAGCTCTGGGGCCAACGTCCTGACTTTC. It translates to CASSYDSSGANVLTF.

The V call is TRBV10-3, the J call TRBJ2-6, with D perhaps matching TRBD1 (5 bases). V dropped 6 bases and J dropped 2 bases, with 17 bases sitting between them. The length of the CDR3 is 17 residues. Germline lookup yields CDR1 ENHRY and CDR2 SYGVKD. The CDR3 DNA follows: TGTGCCATCAGCGAACCAGGGTTTGGGACTGGGGCCAACGTCCTGACTTTC. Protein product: CAISEPGFGTGANVLTF.

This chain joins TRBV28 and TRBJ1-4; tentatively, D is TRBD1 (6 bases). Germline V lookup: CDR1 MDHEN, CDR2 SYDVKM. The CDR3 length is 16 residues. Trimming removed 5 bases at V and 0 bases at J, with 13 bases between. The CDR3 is CASSTARGSTNEKLFF. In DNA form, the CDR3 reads TGTGCCAGCAGTACCGCAAGGGGGTCAACTAATGAAAAACTGTTTTTT.

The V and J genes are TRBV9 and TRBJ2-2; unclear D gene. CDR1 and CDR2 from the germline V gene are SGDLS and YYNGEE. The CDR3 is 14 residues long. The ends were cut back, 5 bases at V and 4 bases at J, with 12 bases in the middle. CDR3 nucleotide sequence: TGTGCCAGCAGTTCCTTGGCATTCACCGGGGAGCTGTTTTTT. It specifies CASSSLAFTGELFF.

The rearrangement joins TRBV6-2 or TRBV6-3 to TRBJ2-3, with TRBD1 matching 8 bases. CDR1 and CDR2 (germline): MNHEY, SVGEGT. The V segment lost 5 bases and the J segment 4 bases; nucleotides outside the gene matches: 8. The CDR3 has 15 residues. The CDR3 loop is CASSTPGQDPDTQYF. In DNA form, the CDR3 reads TGTGCCAGCAGTACCCCGGGACAGGACCCAGATACGCAGTATTTT.

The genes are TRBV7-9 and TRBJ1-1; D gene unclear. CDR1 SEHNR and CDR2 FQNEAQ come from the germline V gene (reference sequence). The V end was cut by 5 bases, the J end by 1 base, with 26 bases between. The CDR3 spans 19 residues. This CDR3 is CASSPDDSEKEFPNTEAFF. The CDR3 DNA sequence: TGTGCCAGCAGCCCAGACGACTCCGAAAAGGAGTTTCCGAACACTGAAGCTTTCTTT.

The CDR3 DNA reads TGTGCCAGCAGCTTAGACCTTGGGACAGGGGCCTCCTACGAGCAGTACTTC. The encoded protein is CASSLDLGTGASYEQYF. This sequence joins TRBV7-8 and TRBJ2-7; 10 bases match TRBD1. CDR3 length: 17 residues. Germline assignment: CDR1 SGHVS and CDR2 FQNEAQ. The junction had 6 bases not matched to a gene; V was cut back by 1 base and J by 0 bases.

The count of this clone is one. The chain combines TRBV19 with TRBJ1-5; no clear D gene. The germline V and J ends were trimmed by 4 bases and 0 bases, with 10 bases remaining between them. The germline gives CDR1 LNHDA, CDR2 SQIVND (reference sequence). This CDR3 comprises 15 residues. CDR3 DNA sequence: TGTGCCAGTAGTAAACAGAGAGATAGCAATCAGCCCCAGCATTTT. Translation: CASSKQRDSNQPQHF.

The CDR3 loop is CASSKETGGLETQYF. CDR3 sequence (DNA): TGTGCCAGCAGTAAGGAAACAGGGGGCTTGGAGACCCAGTACTTC. V usage is TRBV6-5 and J usage is TRBJ2-5; 9 positions agree with TRBD1. The germline V gene has CDR1 MNHEY and CDR2 SVGAGI. V lost 5 bases to trimming and J lost 5 bases; unmatched junction nucleotides: 9. This CDR3 is built from 15 residues.

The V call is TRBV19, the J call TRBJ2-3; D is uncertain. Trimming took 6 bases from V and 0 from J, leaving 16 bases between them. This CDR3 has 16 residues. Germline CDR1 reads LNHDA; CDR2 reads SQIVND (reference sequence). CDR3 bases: TGTGCCAGTAGCCCCTATTCAGGCTCTAGCACAGATACGCAGTATTTT. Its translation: CASSPYSGSSTDTQYF.

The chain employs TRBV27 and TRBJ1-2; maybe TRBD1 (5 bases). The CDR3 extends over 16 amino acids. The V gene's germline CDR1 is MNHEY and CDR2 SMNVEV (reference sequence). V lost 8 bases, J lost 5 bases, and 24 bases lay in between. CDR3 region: CASQLTAGLNSYGYTF. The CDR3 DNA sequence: TGTGCCAGCCAACTTACGGCAGGGTTAAACTCTTATGGCTACACCTTC.

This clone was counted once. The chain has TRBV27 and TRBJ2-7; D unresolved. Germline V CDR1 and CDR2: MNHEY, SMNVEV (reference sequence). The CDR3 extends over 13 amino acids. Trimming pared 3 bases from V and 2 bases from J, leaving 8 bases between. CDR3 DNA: TGTGCCAGCAGTTTTACAGAGACCTACGAGCAGTACTTC. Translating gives CASSFTETYEQYF.

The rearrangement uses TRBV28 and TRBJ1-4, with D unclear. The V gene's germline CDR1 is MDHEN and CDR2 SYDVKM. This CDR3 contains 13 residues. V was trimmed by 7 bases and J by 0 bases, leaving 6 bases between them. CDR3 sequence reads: CASISTTNEKLFF. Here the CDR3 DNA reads TGTGCCAGCATCAGTACAACTAATGAAAAACTGTTTTTT.

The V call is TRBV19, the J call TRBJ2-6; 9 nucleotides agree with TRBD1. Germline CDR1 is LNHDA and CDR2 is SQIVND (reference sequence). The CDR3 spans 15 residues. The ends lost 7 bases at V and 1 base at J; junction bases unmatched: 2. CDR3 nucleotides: TGTGCCAGTAAGGGACAGGGATCTGGGGCCAACGTCCTGACTTTC. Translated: CASKGQGSGANVLTF.

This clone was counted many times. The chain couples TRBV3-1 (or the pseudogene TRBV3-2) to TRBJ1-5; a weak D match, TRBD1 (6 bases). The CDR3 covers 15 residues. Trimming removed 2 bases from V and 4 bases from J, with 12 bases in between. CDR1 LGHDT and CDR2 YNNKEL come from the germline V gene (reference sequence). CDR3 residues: CASSQNVGTNQPQHF. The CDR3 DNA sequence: TGTGCCAGCAGCCAAAATGTCGGGACAAATCAGCCCCAGCATTTT.

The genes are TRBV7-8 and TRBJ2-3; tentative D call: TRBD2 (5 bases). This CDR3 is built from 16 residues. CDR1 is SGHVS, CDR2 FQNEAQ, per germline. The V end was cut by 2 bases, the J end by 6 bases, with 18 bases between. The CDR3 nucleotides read TGTGCCAGCAGCTTACTGATTCTGGGAGACGCTGATACGCAGTATTTT. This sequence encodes CASSLLILGDADTQYF.

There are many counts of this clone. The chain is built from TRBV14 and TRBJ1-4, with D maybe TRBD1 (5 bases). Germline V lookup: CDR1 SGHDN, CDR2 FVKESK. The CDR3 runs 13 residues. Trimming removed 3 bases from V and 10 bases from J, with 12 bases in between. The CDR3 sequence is CASSQARVGKLFF. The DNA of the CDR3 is TGTGCCAGCAGCCAGGCCAGGGTCGGAAAACTGTTTTTT.

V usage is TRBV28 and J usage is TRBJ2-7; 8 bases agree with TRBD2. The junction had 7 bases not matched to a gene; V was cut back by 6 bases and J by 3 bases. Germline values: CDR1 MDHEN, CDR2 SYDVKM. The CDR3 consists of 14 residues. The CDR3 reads CASSRTGTSYEQYF. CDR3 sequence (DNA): TGTGCCAGCAGCCGAACCGGGACTAGCTACGAGCAGTACTTC.

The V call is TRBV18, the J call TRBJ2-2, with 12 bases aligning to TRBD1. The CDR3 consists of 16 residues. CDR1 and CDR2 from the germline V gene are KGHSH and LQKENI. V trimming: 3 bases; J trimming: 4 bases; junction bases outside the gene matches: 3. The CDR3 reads CASSPGTGGTTGELFF. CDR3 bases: TGTGCCAGCTCACCGGGGACAGGGGGCACCACCGGGGAGCTGTTTTTT.

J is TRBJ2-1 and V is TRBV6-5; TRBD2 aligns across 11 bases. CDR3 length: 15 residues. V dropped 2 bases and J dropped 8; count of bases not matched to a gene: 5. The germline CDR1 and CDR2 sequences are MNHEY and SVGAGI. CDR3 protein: CASSYGTSGGDEQFF. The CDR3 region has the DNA TGTGCCAGCAGTTACGGGACTAGCGGTGGGGATGAGCAGTTCTTC.